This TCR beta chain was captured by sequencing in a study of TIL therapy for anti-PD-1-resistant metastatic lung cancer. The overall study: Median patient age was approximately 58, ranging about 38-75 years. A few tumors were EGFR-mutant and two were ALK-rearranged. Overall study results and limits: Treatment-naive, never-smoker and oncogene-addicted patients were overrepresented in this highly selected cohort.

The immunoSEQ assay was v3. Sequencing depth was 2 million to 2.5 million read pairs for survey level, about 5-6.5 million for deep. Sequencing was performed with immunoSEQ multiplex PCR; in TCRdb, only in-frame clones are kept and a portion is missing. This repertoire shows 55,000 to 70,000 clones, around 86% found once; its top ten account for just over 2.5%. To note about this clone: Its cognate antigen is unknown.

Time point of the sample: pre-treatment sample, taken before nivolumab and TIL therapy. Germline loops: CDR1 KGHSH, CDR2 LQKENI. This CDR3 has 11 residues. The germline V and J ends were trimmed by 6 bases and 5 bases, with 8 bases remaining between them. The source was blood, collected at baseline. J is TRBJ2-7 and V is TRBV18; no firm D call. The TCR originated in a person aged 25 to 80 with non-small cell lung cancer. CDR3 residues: CASSDFDEQYF. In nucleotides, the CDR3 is TGTGCCAGCTCCGATTTTGACGAGCAGTACTTC. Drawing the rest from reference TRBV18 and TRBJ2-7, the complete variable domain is NAGVMQNPRHLVRRRGQEARLRCSPMKGHSHVYWYRQLPEEGLKFMVYLQKENIIDESGMPKERFSAEFPKEGPSILRIQQVVRGDSAAYFCASSDFDEQYFGPGTRLTVT.